This TCR beta chain was observed in a study of cytomegalovirus exposure and HLA in healthy donors. Study-level points and caveats: In vitro, a few CMV-associated chains proved specific for CMV antigens. Earlier analysis looked at TCR beta V segments, and most were productive about 90% or about 30% of the time.

PCR involved 60 Vbeta and 13 Jbeta primers. TCRdb's table, derived via immunoSEQ multiplex PCR, lists solely in-frame clones and lacks some. The data contain around 200,000 clones, under 70% of them singletons. Germline trimming cut 1 base from V and 8 bases from J; bases unmatched to any gene: 4. CDR3 size: 15 residues. Germline V CDR1 and CDR2: SEHNR, FQNEAQ (reference sequence). In the case of this clone: The antigen is unknown.

The clonotype originates from a man between 35 and 55 years old in good health and CMV-seropositive. The sequencing sample was made of PBMCs. The chain joins TRBV7-9 to TRBJ1-5; 11 nucleotides line up with TRBD1. Here the CDR3 reads CASSLGTGGREPQHF. The CDR3 DNA follows: TGTGCCAGCAGCTTAGGGACAGGGGGCAGGGAGCCCCAGCATTTT.